Below, one T cell receptor beta chain is given with its context. This clonotype was found many times. What antigen it recognizes has not been identified. No much larger clonotype is one base removed from it; base qualities were not supplied. These data are taken from a study of human T cells and chemical hapten exposure (dated by TCRdb to 2020 to 2023). A note on the overall study: For sensitization, 2% DPC in acetone was applied to a roughly 2 cm by roughly 2 cm area of upper inner arm skin. Throughout the study period of around 24 weeks, patients also received therapeutic DPC doses to the scalp every week. Patch testing was performed on the upper back with Finn chambers containing 0.01% DPC, and the patch tests were scored after 6 days according to International Contact Dermatitis Research Group standards. Most of the patients in the cohort were female, and the cohort covered alopecia areata with under or over 50% scalp involvement, alopecia totalis and alopecia universalis. The libraries were sequenced as a pool, and the TCR yield per sample differed mostly because of small variations in library volumes within the pool. This study followed changes in the peripheral blood TCR repertoire in vivo during primary and secondary sensitization of alopecia patients to the hapten diphenylcyclopropenone (DPC). Patient blood was sampled pre-sensitization (week 0) and at 2, 6 and about 24 weeks after DPC sensitization. Blood for TCR sequencing was provided by twenty-nine alopecia patients at one to four time points (pre-sensitization, 2, 6 and 24 weeks).

The CDR3, cysteine through phenylalanine, is 14 amino acids long. Of the read, only the CDR3 DNA is kept; its 42 bases are in frame from base 1. Trimming removed 1 base from V and 5 bases from J, leaving 9 bases between the germline ends. For CDR1 and CDR2, the germline V gene lists SNHLY and FYNNEI. The protocol used for the library was RACE. The instrument was a NextSeq 500. Library preparation attached unique molecular identifiers to individual cDNA molecules for quantitative, reproducible TCR counting. For every blood RNA sample, sequencing covered both the TCR alpha and TCR beta chains. The original pipeline was this. A median of approximately 100,000 TCRs per sample was observed, with a range of about 23,224 to 750,000. The Decombinator software suite was used to annotate V, J and CDR3 in the TCR reads. Every sample was subsampled to the same number of TCRs (28,000) for the PS versus PT1 abundance plots. TCRs were defined as expanded if absent before sensitization and observed at least eight times at the 2-week time point. TCRdb handled the public reads itself, with Q25 trimming in fastp and clone calling in MiXCR, and kept productive beta chains. Rows with one shared CDR3 protein collapse into an entry with the most common genes and DNA. These V and J calls rely on TCRdb rather than the paper's analysis. This sample gives more than 75,000 distinct CDR3 sequences in total; about 9.3% of them show up just once. About 2% of the sample rests with the top ten.

Broad study findings and their caveats: Expanded TCRs formed significantly more large CDR3 similarity clusters than pre-sensitization or healthy control sets, consistent with antigen-driven responses. Alopecia, a presumed autoimmune disease, was present in all patients, so the immune response of the patients might differ from that of healthy individuals. Repeated subsampling changed both the strength of the expansion versus patch-test correlation and the threshold at which the correlation became significant. DPC sensitization did not change the number of TCRs with a frequency above 1 in 1000, and there was no evidence of changes in global repertoire structure. The number of PT1 expanded TCRs positively correlated with patch test score, significant at thresholds 8, 16 and 32 but not 4.

The sample's time point label is to be understood as: patch test 2, 6 weeks after DPC sensitization. According to the study, the label for this sample's treatment or condition signals: therapeutic diphenylcyclopropenone sensitization with weekly scalp DPC. At each patch-test visit, blood was drawn before the patch test was applied. To be eligible, patients had to be aged 18 to 70, diagnosed with alopecia and judged suitable for DPC therapy, while pregnant patients were excluded. Total RNA was extracted from unfractionated whole blood that had been collected in Tempus Blood RNA tubes. The sequences come from whole blood, collected in connection with sensitization to the hapten diphenylcyclopropenone (DPC). The V and J segments used are TRBV2 and TRBJ1-5; matching of 5 bases hints at TRBD1 as the D gene. The receptor was derived from a woman in her 40s with alopecia areata. Some clones in this sample may be carry-over from other donors' samples. This receptor carries the CDR3 CASSEVRVHQPQHF. The DNA sequence is as follows: TGTGCCAGCAGTGAAGTCAGGGTCCATCAGCCCCAGCATTTT.